This T cell receptor (beta chain) was profiled in a study of T cell responses to AZD1222 COVID-19 vaccine. Study-wide findings and caveats: The repertoires were collected only after the peak T cell response. Clonal diversity was possibly underestimated, and the donors were mostly white British, with more females. Spike-specific TCR breadth and depth both grew after two AZD1222 doses.

As to this clone: No antigen is known for it.

This CDR3 has 17 amino acids. Germline CDR1 is GTSNPN and CDR2 is SVGIG (reference sequence). V gave up 2 bases and J gave up 8 bases; unmatched junction bases: 17. Pooled together were second doses at about 4 or about 12 weeks. Generated by immunoSEQ multiplex PCR, the TCRdb table keeps only in-frame clones and is missing some. The profile covers roughly 180,000 clones, with 80% to 95% appearing a single time and under 2% taken by the ten largest. The chain uses TRBV30 and TRBJ1-5; 8 bases are shared with TRBD1. The sequenced sample was peripheral blood, obtained 28 days after the second AZD1222 dose. This clonotype was obtained from an adult who received the AZD1222 COVID-19 vaccine. The CDR3: CAWSPGQGLVGREPQHF. The DNA of the CDR3 is TGTGCCTGGAGTCCAGGACAGGGCCTAGTGGGAAGGGAGCCCCAGCATTTT.